These 20 T cell receptor beta chains came from one sample sequenced in a study of T-cell reconstitution after alpha-beta-depleted transplantation in children. The authors prepared the TCRbeta library with unique molecular identifiers. One entry per CDR3 protein results from TCRdb running MiXCR on the PCR reads. The sample shows some 81,000 distinct CDR3 sequences, around 14% of them seen only once. Sequencing used PBMCs, mostly from graft donor cells, obtained 180 days after TCRalphabeta/CD19-depleted stem cell transplant. These receptors originate from a male patient aged 2 to 10 who had a stem cell transplant for acute lymphoblastic leukemia, so the T cells may come from the graft donor.

V usage is TRBV6-1 and J usage is TRBJ1-5; no reliable D call. With 8 bases removed from V and 3 bases from J, the gap between germline ends came to 11 bases. Germline assignment: CDR1 MNHNS and CDR2 SASEGT. The CDR3 covers 13 residues. The CDR3: CASSRTVNQPQHF. CDR3 bases: TGTGCCAGCTCCCGGACGGTCAATCAGCCCCAGCATTTT.

There are many counts of this clonotype. For the CDR3, the DNA is TGTGCCAGCAGCTTAGCGTGGCTGGCCGAAGGAAACACCATATATTTT. As protein: CASSLAWLAEGNTIYF. The chain recombines TRBV7-8 with TRBJ1-3; D not resolved. The CDR3 length is 16 residues. Trimming shortened V by 0 bases and J by 4 bases, and 13 bases separated the two germline ends. Germline CDR1 reads SGHVS; CDR2 reads FQNEAQ.

Only a few counts were recorded for this clonotype. The V call is TRBV7-9, the J call TRBJ2-3; 9 nucleotides agree with TRBD1. The V segment lost 6 bases and the J segment 2 bases; nucleotides outside the gene matches: 9. The CDR3 consists of 16 residues. CDR1 and CDR2 from the germline V gene are SEHNR and FQNEAQ (reference sequence). The CDR3 DNA follows: TGTGCCAGCAGGTACAGGGGGCGCGGGGACACAGATACGCAGTATTTT. Protein product: CASRYRGRGDTDTQYF.

This clonotype was seen only a few times. The rearrangement joins TRBV20-1 to TRBJ2-1; 9 positions agree with TRBD1. With V trimmed by 5 bases and J by 4 bases, 12 bases remained unmatched. In germline, CDR1 is DFQATT, CDR2 SNEGSKA (reference sequence). This CDR3 spans 16 amino acids. The CDR3 nucleotides read TGCAGTGCTCTCGGATCCGGGACAGGGCTGTACAATGAGCAGTTCTTC. It yields the protein CSALGSGTGLYNEQFF.

CDR3 bases: TGTGCCAGCAGCGACTCCTACGAGCAGTACTTC. Protein: CASSDSYEQYF. The V and J genes are TRBV7-6 and TRBJ2-7, with D unclear. V dropped 5 bases and J dropped 0 bases, with 2 bases sitting between them. Germline V CDR1 and CDR2: SGHVS, FNYEAQ. The CDR3 sequence is 11 residues long. Combining the CDR3 with reference TRBV7-6 and TRBJ2-7 gives the whole variable domain GAGVSQSPRYKVTKRGQDVALRCDPISGHVSLYWYRQALGQGPEFLTYFNYEAQQDKSGLPNDRFSAERPEGSISTLTIQRTEQRDSAMYRCASSDSYEQYFGPGTRLTVT.

This clonotype was detected a few times. This chain links TRBV18 with TRBJ2-7; D remains unclear. Trimming cost V 3 bases and J 0 bases, with 15 bases left between them. Germline V gene data show CDR1 as KGHSH and CDR2 as LQKENI. The CDR3 extends over 16 amino acids. The DNA for the CDR3 is TGTGCCAGCTCACCTATCCCGTTAAAAAGCTCCTACGAGCAGTACTTC. This sequence encodes CASSPIPLKSSYEQYF.

Judged by abundance, this clonotype is medium-sized. This chain uses TRBV28 with TRBJ2-1; perhaps TRBD2 as D (6 bases). Looked up from germline, CDR1 is MDHEN and CDR2 is SYDVKM. The CDR3 length is 15 residues. Trimming left V 3 bases short and J 5 bases short, with 14 bases between. CDR3 region: CASSLVGRTHNEQFF. Written as DNA, the CDR3 is TGTGCCAGCAGTTTGGTCGGGAGAACCCACAATGAGCAGTTCTTC.

The chain links TRBV5-6 to TRBJ2-2, with D perhaps matching TRBD2 (7 bases). V was pared by 8 bases and J by 4 bases, with 21 bases between. This CDR3 has 16 amino acids. In germline, CDR1 is SGHDT, CDR2 YYEEEE. The CDR3 here is CARSLVGGRGTGELFF. DNA for the CDR3: TGTGCCAGGAGCCTCGTGGGGGGGCGCGGCACCGGGGAGCTGTTTTTT.

This clonotype was seen more than once but under ten times. This chain uses TRBV7-9 with TRBJ1-1, with D possibly TRBD1 on 5 matching bases. CDR3 length equals 13 residues. Germline assignment: CDR1 SEHNR and CDR2 FQNEAQ (reference sequence). The V and J ends lost 5 bases and 6 bases respectively, with 13 bases between them. The CDR3 region is CASSPQGLPEAFF. In DNA form, the CDR3 reads TGTGCCAGCAGCCCCCAGGGTCTCCCTGAAGCTTTCTTT. Variable domain in full (rest from reference TRBV7-9 and TRBJ1-1): DTGVSQNPRHKITKRGQNVTFRCDPISEHNRLYWYRQTLGQGPEFLTYFQNEAQLEKSRLLSDRFSAERPKGSFSTLEIQRTEQGDSAMYLCASSPQGLPEAFFGQGTRLTVV.

As to this clonotype: Given a much more abundant clone one base away, this may be a read error. This chain joins TRBV10-2 and TRBJ2-7; D is perhaps TRBD2 (5 bases). The CDR3 has 14 amino acids. Deletions cut 8 bases from V and 2 bases from J, with 16 bases between. The germline V gene encodes CDR1 WSHSY and CDR2 SAAADI. The CDR3 loop is CASRRRLPTYEQYF. The CDR3 DNA reads as TGCGCCAGCCGGAGGAGGCTACCTACCTACGAGCAGTACTTC.

This chain links TRBV2 with TRBJ1-1, with 10 bases identical to TRBD1. CDR1 and CDR2 (germline): SNHLY, FYNNEI. V lost 6 bases, J lost 11 bases, and 12 bases stayed unmatched. The CDR3 extends over 14 amino acids. The CDR3 nucleotides are TGTGCCAGCAGGAAAATGACAGGGGGCGGGTGGGCTTTCTTT. Amino acid sequence: CASRKMTGGGWAFF.

The chain couples TRBV6-2 or TRBV6-3 to TRBJ2-1, with TRBD2 identical over 12 bases. Unmatched junction bases numbered 14, after V lost 2 bases and J lost 9 bases. The germline V gene encodes CDR1 MNHEY and CDR2 SVGEGT. The CDR3 length is 18 residues. Here the CDR3 DNA reads TGTGCCAGCAGTTACAGGCCAGGGGTGGGACTAGCGGGTTTTGAGCAGTTCTTC. This translates into CASSYRPGVGLAGFEQFF.

There are a few counts of this clonotype. The chain couples TRBV5-1 to TRBJ2-3; the D gene is possibly TRBD2 (7 bases). Trimming stripped 6 bases from V and 2 bases from J, with 16 bases between. The CDR3 has 15 amino acids. CDR1 and CDR2 (germline): SGHRS, YFSETQ. CDR3 residues: CASTDSGGPTDTQYF. CDR3 DNA: TGCGCCAGCACCGATTCGGGGGGCCCCACAGATACGCAGTATTTT. Variable domain in full (rest from reference TRBV5-1 and TRBJ2-3): KAGVTQTPRYLIKTRGQQVTLSCSPISGHRSVSWYQQTPGQGLQFLFEYFSETQRNKGNFPGRFSGRQFSNSRSEMNVSTLELGDSALYLCASTDSGGPTDTQYFGPGTRLTVL.

The chain combines TRBV14 with TRBJ2-2; D gene ambiguous. From germline, CDR1 is SGHDN and CDR2 FVKESK. With 2 bases removed from V and 1 base from J, the gap between germline ends came to 5 bases. CDR3 length: 14 amino acids. The CDR3 DNA reads TGTGCCAGCAGCCAAATGTTGAACACCGGGGAGCTGTTTTTT. It yields the protein CASSQMLNTGELFF.

As for this clonotype: At one of its ends the junction is not consistent with the germline gene, which may arise from a read error. This rearrangement joins TRBV12-3 or TRBV12-4 to TRBJ1-2; D is ambiguous. There are 11 residues in the CDR3. The CDR3 loop reads CASTLGFHTGF. CDR3 DNA: TGTGCCAGCACCCTCGGATTTCATACCGGCTTC.

The chain links TRBV25-1 to TRBJ1-1, with 12 bases lining up with TRBD1. V lost 5 bases to trimming and J lost 0 bases; unmatched junction nucleotides: 13. Germline V gives CDR1 MGHDK, CDR2 SYGVNS. This CDR3 has 19 residues. CDR3 DNA sequence: TGTGCCAGCAGTCCCCAGGGGACAGGGGGCACGAAGATGAACACTGAAGCTTTCTTT. It is translated as CASSPQGTGGTKMNTEAFF.

This CDR3 is CASSSPRGRTGELFF. CDR3 sequence (DNA): TGTGCCAGCAGCTCGCCTCGCGGGCGCACCGGGGAGCTGTTTTTT. This chain connects TRBV7-9 to TRBJ2-2; D possibly corresponds to TRBD2 (5 bases). Per germline, CDR1 SEHNR and CDR2 FQNEAQ (reference sequence). The CDR3 extends over 15 amino acids. Trimming pared 4 bases from V and 4 bases from J, leaving 13 bases between.

The rearrangement joins TRBV4-3 to TRBJ2-7, with D perhaps TRBD2 (5 bases). Trimming left V 0 bases short and J 2 bases short, with 8 bases between. Germline V gene data show CDR1 as LGHNA and CDR2 as YSLEER. The CDR3 extends over 14 amino acids. The DNA for the CDR3 is TGCGCCAGCAGCCAAGATACCGGGGCCTACGAGCAGTACTTC. It translates to CASSQDTGAYEQYF.

This clonotype was observed a few times. J is TRBJ1-2 and V is TRBV4-2, with D possibly being TRBD1 (5 bases). This CDR3 has 13 residues. The V end was cut by 4 bases, the J end by 4 bases, with 10 bases between. Germline V CDR1 and CDR2: LGHNA, YNFKEQ. CDR3 region: CASSPGGTYGYTF. The DNA of the CDR3 is TGTGCCAGCAGCCCCGGGGGAACCTATGGCTACACCTTC.

V usage is TRBV6-6 and J usage is TRBJ1-2, with D unresolved. Trimming pared 8 bases from V and 4 bases from J, leaving 11 bases between. The CDR3 spans 12 residues. The germline CDR1 and CDR2 sequences are MNHNY and SVGAGI (reference sequence). The CDR3: CASHRGAYGYTF. CDR3 nucleotides: TGTGCCAGCCACCGGGGAGCCTATGGCTACACCTTC.